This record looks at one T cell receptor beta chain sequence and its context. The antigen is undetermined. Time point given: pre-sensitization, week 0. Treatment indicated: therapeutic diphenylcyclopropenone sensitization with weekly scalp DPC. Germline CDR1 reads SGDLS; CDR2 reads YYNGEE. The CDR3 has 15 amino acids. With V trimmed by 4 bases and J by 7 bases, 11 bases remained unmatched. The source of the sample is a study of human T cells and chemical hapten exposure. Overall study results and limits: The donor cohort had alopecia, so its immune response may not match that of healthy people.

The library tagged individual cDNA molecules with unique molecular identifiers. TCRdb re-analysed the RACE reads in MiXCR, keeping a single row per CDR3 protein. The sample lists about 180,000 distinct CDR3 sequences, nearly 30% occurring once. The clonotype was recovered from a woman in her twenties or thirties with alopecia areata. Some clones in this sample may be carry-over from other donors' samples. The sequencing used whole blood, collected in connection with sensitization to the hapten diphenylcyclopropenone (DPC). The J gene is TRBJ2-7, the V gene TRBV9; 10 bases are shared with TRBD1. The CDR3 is CASSLWDRGDEEQYF. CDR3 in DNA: TGTGCCAGCAGCCTGTGGGACAGGGGAGATGAGGAGCAGTACTTC.